Reported below is one T cell receptor beta chain. Its target antigen remains unknown. No base qualities exist here, and no much larger clone lies one base off it. The sample belongs to a study of shared clonotypes between healthy human individuals (dated by TCRdb to the early 2020s). At the level of the whole study: Three men and two women, aged 18 to 49 years, made up the cohort. For each donor, CD4 naive and CD4 memory were each given three plates, CD8 naive was given two plates, and CD8 memory was given one plate. The study deeply sequenced blood TCR repertoires of five healthy adults to estimate repertoire size and the extent of clonotype sharing between individuals. Different laboratories and diverse techniques were used to prepare libraries and sequence TCR repertoires, to increase sequencing depth and limit assay-specific biases. Between about 0.85 and 9.5 billion PBMCs per donor were obtained by leukapheresis. General conclusions and limits of the study: The genetic and exposure-history diversity represented was limited by the small number of donors. Sampling was restricted to blood, and TCR repertoires in tissues likely differ from the TCR repertoires found in blood. Approximately 5% of naive CD4, roughly 3.5% of naive CD8, around 2.3% of memory CD4, and approximately 0.39% of memory CD8 clonotypes were shared across several donors. Even with the large sequencing depth, rarefaction of the sorted-subset datasets indicated that sequencing was incomplete. Higher generation probabilities were observed for clonotypes shared by all four sorted-subset donors than for non-shared clonotypes. Estimated clonotype richness was generally larger for naive than for memory subsets. Based on pairwise subsampling, the degree of clonotype sharing among donors was expected to be affected by sequencing depth.

CD8 naive samples consisted of CD45RO-negative cells that were positively selected for CCR7, yielding a CD45RA+CCR7+ population without TemRA cells. Donors were healthy HIV-negative adults with no recently reported acute infections or vaccinations. Every donor was a Caucasian adult residing in Nashville, Tennessee, USA. After blood collection by leukapheresis, PBMCs were isolated using Ficoll-Histopaque density gradient centrifugation and then cryopreserved in the vapor phase of liquid nitrogen. Purity and quantity of every magnetically sorted T cell population were checked by analytical flow cytometry. Each sorted fraction had its genomic DNA isolated and then quantified by UV absorbance on a Nanodrop 2000c. TCR CDR3 regions were amplified from genomic DNA by multiplex PCR using the deep immunoSEQ assay. Extracted genomic DNA from each cell subset was spread evenly across all wells of several immunoSEQ 96-well plates, with each plate serving as a replicate. For sorted subsets, each replicate PCR was loaded with roughly 190 ng genomic DNA, equivalent to about 30,000 T cell genomes. Purified libraries were quantified with a Qubit 3.0 fluorometer, sized on a Bioanalyzer 2100, and re-quantified with the KAPA Library Quantification kit. Each immunoSEQ 96-well plate was sequenced on its own single-read 150-cycle Illumina NextSeq 550 flow cell. On the authors' methods: Because the immunoSEQ output held only junctional sequences and lacked quality scores, the filtering could not match the filtering applied to full-length reads. To assign V/J genes and CDR3, sequences were annotated against IMGT germline references using PyIR, a Python wrapper for IgBLAST v1.9. Any read was removed if the V/J assignment was weak (E-value above 1e-6), the CDR3 was missing, or the read contained stop codons, out-of-frame junctions, or ambiguous translated residues. A V3J clonotype was defined by an identical inferred V gene, J gene, and CDR3 amino acid sequence. The percentage overlap between two repertoires was calculated by dividing the number of shared unique clonotypes by the size of the smaller repertoire. Three approaches were used to assess repertoire richness: RTK rarefaction, the Chao1 estimator, and Recon v2.1 estimates of unobserved clonotypes. OLGA was used to compute generation probabilities for all TCRbeta clonotypes that the gDNA method yielded from a handful of donors. TCRdb obtained this table from immuneACCESS and retained in-frame rearrangements with V and J assigned. These tables miss some clones; where compared with another copy, unresolved V genes account for less than half of the shortfall, and the remainder is unexplained. The V and J calls and clone size come from that table; D and trimming were worked out from the DNA. This sample lists about 2.1 million clones; 90% to 95% were detected once. In total, the top ten clones hold roughly 1.7% of the sample.

Specimen: naive CD8+ T cells from PBMCs. What this sample's cell subset or site label stands for: CD45RA+CCR7+. The sequence came from a man between 18 and 35 years old in good health. Some clones in this sample may be carry-over from other donors' samples.

The DNA is TGTGCCAGCAGTTTAACACAGGGGTCACTAGCTAACGAGCAGTACTTC. It is translated as CASSLTQGSLANEQYF. This receptor chain uses TRBV27 and TRBJ2-7; TRBD1 might be the D gene, on 7 matching bases. From a lookup of the germline V gene (reference sequence), CDR1 and CDR2 are MNHEY and SMNVEV. Trimming takes 2 bases from V and 5 bases from J, and the germline ends sit 19 bases apart. The CDR3 starts with the cysteine, ends with the phenylalanine, and has 16 residues. The kept DNA is CDR3 alone, 48 bases in frame from the first base.